The T cell receptor beta chain under discussion was sequenced for a study of shared clonotypes between healthy human individuals. Overall study results and limits: Sampling was confined to blood; repertoires within tissues likely differ.

CDR1 and CDR2 from the germline V gene are SGHAT and FQNNGV. Trimming removed 2 bases from V and 8 bases from J; junction bases left unmatched: 1. This CDR3 contains 12 residues. The protocol was immunoSEQ multiplex PCR, while the TCRdb copy is restricted to in-frame clones and leaves out a portion. The sample includes around 2.1 million clones, 90% to 96% seen only once; the top ten take approximately 0.13%. As concerns this clone: Its target is not known.

The clonotype was recovered from a man between 18 and 35 years old in good health. The sample comprised naive CD4+ T cells sorted from blood. Stated subset: CD45RA+ positively selected. J is TRBJ1-2 and V is TRBV11-2, with TRBD1 matching over 8 bases. The CDR3 region has the DNA TGTGCCAGCAGCTTAAGGGACAGGGGCTACACCTTC. Translating it yields CASSLRDRGYTF.